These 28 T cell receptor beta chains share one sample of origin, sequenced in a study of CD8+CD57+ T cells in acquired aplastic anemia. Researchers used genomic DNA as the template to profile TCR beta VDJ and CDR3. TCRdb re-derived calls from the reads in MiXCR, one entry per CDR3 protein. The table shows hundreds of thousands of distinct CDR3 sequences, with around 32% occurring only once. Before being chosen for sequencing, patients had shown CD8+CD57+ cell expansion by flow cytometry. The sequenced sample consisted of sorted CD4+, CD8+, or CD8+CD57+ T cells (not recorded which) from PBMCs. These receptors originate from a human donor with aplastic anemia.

The CDR3 nucleotides read TGCAGCGCCGGGACAGGGGGAAGCTCCTACAATGAGCAGTTCTTC. Translated, it gives CSAGTGGSSYNEQFF. The rearrangement uses TRBV29-1 and TRBJ2-1, with 11 bases fitting TRBD1. This CDR3 is built from 15 residues. CDR1 SQVTM and CDR2 ANQGSEA come from the germline V gene. V lost 7 bases and J lost 0; bases outside the gene matches: 5.

The CDR3 sequence is CASREWTGNNSPLHF. The CDR3 DNA reads as TGTGCCAGCAGGGAGTGGACAGGGAATAATTCACCCCTCCACTTT. The V and J genes are TRBV12-3 or TRBV12-4 and TRBJ1-6; 8 bases are a match to TRBD1. Trimming at V came to 6 bases and at J to 5 bases, leaving 6 bases not matched to a gene. The CDR3 is 15 amino acids.

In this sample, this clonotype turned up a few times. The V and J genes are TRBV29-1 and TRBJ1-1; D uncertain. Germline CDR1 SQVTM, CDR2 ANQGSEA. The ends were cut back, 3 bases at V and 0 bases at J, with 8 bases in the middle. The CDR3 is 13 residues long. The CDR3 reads CSVESQMNTEAFF. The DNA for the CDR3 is TGCAGCGTTGAGTCGCAAATGAACACTGAAGCTTTCTTT.

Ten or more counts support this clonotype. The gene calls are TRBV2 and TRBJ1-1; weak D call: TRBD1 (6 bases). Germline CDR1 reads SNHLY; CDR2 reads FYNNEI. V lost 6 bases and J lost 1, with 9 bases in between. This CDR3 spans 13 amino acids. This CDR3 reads CASRGGGNTEAFF. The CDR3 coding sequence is TGTGCCAGCAGAGGGGGGGGGAACACTGAAGCTTTCTTT.

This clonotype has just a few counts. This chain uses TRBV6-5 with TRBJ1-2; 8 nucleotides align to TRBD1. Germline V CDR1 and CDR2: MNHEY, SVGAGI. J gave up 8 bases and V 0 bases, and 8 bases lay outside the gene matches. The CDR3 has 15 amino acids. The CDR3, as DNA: TGTGCCAGCAGTTACTCCGGCCAGGGGGCGCGGGGCTACACCTTC. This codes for CASSYSGQGARGYTF.

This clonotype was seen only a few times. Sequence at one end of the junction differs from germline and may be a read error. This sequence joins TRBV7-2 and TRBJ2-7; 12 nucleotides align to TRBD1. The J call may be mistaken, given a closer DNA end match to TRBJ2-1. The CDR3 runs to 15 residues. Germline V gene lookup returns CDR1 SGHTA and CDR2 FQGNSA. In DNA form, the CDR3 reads TGTGCCAGCAGCCCCGGGACAGGGGGCTACCATGAGCAGTTCTTC. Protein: CASSPGTGGYHEQFF.

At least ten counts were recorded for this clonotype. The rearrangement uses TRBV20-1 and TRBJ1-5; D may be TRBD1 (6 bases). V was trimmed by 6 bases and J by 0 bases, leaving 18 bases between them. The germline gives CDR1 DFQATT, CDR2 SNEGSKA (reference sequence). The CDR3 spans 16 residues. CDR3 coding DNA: TGCAGTGCAACCGGGACAAAAGGAGGTAGCAATCAGCCCCAGCATTTT. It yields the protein CSATGTKGGSNQPQHF.

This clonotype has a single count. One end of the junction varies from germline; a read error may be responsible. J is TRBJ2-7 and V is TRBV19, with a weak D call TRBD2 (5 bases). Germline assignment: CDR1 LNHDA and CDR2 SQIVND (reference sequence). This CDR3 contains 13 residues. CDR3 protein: CASGKRFSYEQCF. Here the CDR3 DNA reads TGTGCCAGCGGGAAAAGATTCTCCTACGAGCAGTGCTTC.

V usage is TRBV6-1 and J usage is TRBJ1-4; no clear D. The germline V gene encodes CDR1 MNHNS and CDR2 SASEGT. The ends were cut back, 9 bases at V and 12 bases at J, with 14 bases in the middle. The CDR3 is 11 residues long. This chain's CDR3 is CASGSGRQLFF. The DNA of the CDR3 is TGTGCCAGTGGGTCAGGAAGGCAACTGTTTTTT.

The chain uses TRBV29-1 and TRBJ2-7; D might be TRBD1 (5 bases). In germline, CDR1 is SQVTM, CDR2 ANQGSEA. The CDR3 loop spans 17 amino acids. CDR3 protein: CIGSDTEALTGTYEQYF. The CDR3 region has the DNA TGCATAGGTTCGGACACTGAAGCGCTAACAGGAACCTACGAGCAGTACTTC.

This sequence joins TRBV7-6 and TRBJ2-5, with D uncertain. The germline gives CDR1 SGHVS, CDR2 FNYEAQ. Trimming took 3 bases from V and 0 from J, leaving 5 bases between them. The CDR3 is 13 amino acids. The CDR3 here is CASSLNHQETQYF. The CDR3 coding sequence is TGTGCCAGCAGCTTGAACCACCAAGAGACCCAGTACTTC.

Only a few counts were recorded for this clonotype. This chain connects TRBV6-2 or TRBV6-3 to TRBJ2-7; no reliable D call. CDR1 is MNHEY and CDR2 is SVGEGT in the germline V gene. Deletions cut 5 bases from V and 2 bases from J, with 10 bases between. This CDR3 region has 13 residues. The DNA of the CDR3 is TGTGCCAGCAGTACGACGGGTCCCTACGAGCAGTACTTC. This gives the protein CASSTTGPYEQYF.

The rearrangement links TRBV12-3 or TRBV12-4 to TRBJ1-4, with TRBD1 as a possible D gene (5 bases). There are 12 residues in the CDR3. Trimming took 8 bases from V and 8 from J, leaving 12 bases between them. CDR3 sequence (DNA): TGTGCCAGCGGGGGGAGGCCGGAAAAACTGTTTTTT. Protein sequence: CASGGRPEKLFF.

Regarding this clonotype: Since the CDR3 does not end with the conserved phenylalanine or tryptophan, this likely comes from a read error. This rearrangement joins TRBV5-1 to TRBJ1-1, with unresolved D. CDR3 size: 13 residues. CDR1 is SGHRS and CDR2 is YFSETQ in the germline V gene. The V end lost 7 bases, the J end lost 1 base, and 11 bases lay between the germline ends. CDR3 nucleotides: TGCGCCAGCTCCACGTTTGGGAACACTGAAGCTTTCCTT. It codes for CASSTFGNTEAFL.

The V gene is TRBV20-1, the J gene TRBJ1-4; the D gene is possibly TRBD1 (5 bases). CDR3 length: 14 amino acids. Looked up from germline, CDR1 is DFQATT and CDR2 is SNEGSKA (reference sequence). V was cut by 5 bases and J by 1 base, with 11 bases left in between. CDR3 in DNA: TGCAGTGCTGTCGGGGACCGAACTAATGAAAAACTGTTTTTT. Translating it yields CSAVGDRTNEKLFF.

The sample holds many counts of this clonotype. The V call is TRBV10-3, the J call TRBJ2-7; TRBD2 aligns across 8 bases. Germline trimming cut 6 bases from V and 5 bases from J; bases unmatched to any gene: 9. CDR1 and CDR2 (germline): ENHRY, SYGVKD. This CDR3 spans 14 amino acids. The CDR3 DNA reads TGTGCCATCAGGGGCGAGACTAGCGCGAACGAGCAGTACTTC. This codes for CAIRGETSANEQYF.

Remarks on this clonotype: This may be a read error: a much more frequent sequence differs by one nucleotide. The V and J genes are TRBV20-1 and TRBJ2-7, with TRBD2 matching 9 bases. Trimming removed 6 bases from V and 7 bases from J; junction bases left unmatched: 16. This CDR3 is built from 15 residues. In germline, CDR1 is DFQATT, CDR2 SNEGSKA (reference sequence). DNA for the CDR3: TGCAGTGCCAACGCGAAGCGGGGGGTACGGGGGGAGCAGTACTTC. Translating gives CSANAKRGVRGEQYF.

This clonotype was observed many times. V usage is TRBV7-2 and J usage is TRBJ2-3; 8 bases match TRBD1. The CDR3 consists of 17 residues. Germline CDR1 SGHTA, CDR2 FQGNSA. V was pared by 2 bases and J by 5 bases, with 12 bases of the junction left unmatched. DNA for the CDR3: TGTGCCAGCAGCTTACCAGGTCCCGGGACAGGCGGAGATACGCAGTATTTT. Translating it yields CASSLPGPGTGGDTQYF.

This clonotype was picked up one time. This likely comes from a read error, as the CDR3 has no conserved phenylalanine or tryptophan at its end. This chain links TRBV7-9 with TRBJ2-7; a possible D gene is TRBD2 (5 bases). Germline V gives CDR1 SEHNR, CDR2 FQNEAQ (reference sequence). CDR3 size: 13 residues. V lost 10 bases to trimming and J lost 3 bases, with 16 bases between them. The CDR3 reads CANSRTEDYEQYL. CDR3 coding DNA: TGTGCCAACAGTAGGACGGAGGACTACGAGCAGTACCTC.

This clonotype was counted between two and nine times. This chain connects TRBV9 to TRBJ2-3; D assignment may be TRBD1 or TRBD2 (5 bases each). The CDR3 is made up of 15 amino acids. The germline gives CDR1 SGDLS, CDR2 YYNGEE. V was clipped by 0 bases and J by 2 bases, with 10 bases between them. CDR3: CASSVVGTPTDTQYF. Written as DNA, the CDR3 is TGTGCCAGCAGCGTAGTTGGGACCCCCACAGATACGCAGTATTTT.

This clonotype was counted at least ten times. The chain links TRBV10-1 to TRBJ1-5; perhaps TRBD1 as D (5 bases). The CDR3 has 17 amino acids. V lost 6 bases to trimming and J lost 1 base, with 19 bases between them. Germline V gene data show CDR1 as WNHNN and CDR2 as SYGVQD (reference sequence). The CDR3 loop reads CASRRGWRFYSNQPQHF. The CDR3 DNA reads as TGCGCCAGCAGGCGGGGGTGGAGGTTTTACAGCAATCAGCCCCAGCATTTT.

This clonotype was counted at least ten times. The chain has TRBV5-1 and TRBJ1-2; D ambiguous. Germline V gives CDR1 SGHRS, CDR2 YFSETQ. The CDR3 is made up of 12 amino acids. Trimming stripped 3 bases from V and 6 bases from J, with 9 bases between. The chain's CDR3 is CASSSNRDGYTF. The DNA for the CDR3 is TGCGCCAGCAGCTCAAACCGAGATGGCTACACCTTC.

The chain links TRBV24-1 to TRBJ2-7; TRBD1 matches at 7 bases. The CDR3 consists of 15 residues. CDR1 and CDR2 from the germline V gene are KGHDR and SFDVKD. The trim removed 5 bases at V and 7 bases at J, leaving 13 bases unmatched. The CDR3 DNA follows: TGTGCCACCAGTGCCACCGGTAGGACAGGAGAAGAGCAGTACTTC. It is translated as CATSATGRTGEEQYF.

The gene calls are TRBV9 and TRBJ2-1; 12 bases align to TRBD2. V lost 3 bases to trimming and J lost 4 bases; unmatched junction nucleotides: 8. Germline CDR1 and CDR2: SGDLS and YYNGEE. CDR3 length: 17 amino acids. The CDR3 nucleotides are TGTGCCAGCAGCGAAGAGGGGGGACTAGCGGGTTACAATGAGCAGTTCTTC. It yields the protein CASSEEGGLAGYNEQFF. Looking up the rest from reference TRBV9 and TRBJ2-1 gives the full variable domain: DSGVTQTPKHLITATGQRVTLRCSPRSGDLSVYWYQQSLDQGLQFLIQYYNGEERAKGNILERFSAQQFPDLHSELNLSSLELGDSALYFCASSEEGGLAGYNEQFFGPGTRLTVL.

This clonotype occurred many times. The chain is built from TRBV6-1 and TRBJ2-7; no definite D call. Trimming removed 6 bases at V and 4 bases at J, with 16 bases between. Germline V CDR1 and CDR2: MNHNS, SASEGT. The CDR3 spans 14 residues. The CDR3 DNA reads TGTGCCAGCAGGCCGGATGTAAATCGATACGAGCAGTACTTC. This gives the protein CASRPDVNRYEQYF.

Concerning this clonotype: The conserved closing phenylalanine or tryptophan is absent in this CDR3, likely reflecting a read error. CDR3 region: CASSGPLKTQYS. The CDR3 coding sequence is TGTGCCAGCAGTGGTCCCTTGAAGACCCAGTACTCC. J is TRBJ2-5 and V is TRBV25-1; D gene unclear. V was trimmed by 4 bases and J by 6 bases, leaving 9 bases between them. CDR1 and CDR2 (germline): MGHDK, SYGVNS. The CDR3 is 12 amino acids.

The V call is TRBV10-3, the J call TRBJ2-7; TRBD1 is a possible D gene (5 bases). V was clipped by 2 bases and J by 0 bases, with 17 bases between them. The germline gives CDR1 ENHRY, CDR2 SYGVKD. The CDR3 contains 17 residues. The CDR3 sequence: CAISEGRAGARSYEQYF. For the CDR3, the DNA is TGTGCCATCAGTGAGGGTCGGGCTGGGGCTCGCTCCTACGAGCAGTACTTC.

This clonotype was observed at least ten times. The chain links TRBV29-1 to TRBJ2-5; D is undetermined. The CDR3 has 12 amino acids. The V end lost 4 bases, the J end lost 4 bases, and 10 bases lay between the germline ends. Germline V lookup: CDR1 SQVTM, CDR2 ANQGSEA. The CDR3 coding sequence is TGCAGCGTTGTTACACAGTCAGAGACCCAGTACTTC. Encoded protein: CSVVTQSETQYF.